The 21 T cell receptor beta chains below were found in one sample sequenced in a study of blood T cell repertoires in COVID-19. Using immunoSEQ multiplex PCR, the repertoire was profiled, and TCRdb retains in-frame clones only, with some absent. In the table there are under 350,000 clones, approximately 83% of which are singletons. The source material was PBMCs or T cells enriched from blood (not recorded which). These receptors came from a woman in her 40s with acute COVID-19.

V gene TRBV24-1 combines with J gene TRBJ2-3; D gene ambiguous. Trimming cost V 2 bases and J 0 bases, with 5 bases left between them. There are 14 residues in the CDR3. Germline V lookup: CDR1 KGHDR, CDR2 SFDVKD. The CDR3 DNA is TGTGCCACCAGTGATTCCTACAGCACAGATACGCAGTATTTT. It yields the protein CATSDSYSTDTQYF.

The chain couples TRBV1 to TRBJ2-7; TRBD2 is taken as the D call from the table, unchecked against the DNA. TRBV1 is a pseudogene locus. The CDR3 length is 17 residues. The CDR3 sequence: CTSSPNLLLAVDYEQYF. CDR3 DNA sequence: TGCACCAGCAGCCCCAACCTTCTACTAGCGGTGGACTACGAGCAGTACTTC.

Here the CDR3 reads CASSLAGHNSPLHF. CDR3 DNA: TGTGCCAGCAGCCTGGCAGGGCATAATTCACCCCTCCACTTT. The chain combines TRBV2 with TRBJ1-6, with D possibly TRBD1 on 5 matching bases. V dropped 6 bases and J dropped 5 bases, with 11 bases sitting between them. Per the germline V gene, CDR1 is SNHLY and CDR2 is FYNNEI. The CDR3 runs 14 residues. Combining the CDR3 with reference TRBV2 and TRBJ1-6 gives the whole variable domain EPEVTQTPSHQVTQMGQEVILRCVPISNHLYFYWYRQILGQKVEFLVSFYNNEISEKSEIFDDQFSVERPDGSNFTLKIRSTKLEDSAMYFCASSLAGHNSPLHFGNGTRLTVT.

This rearrangement joins TRBV7-8 to TRBJ1-6; 7 bases match TRBD1. Looked up from germline, CDR1 is SGHVS and CDR2 is FQNEAQ. Germline trimming cut 3 bases from V and 8 bases from J; bases unmatched to any gene: 4. The length of the CDR3 is 14 residues. The CDR3 is CASSLTGRDSPLHF. The CDR3 bases are TGTGCCAGCAGCTTGACAGGGAGAGATTCACCCCTCCACTTT.

The chain is built from TRBV14 and TRBJ1-2, with D hard to call. CDR3 length: 14 residues. The germline V gene has CDR1 SGHDN and CDR2 FVKESK. V was clipped by 7 bases and J by 0 bases, with 12 bases between them. The CDR3 sequence: CASKRLEANYGYTF. The DNA of the CDR3 is TGTGCCAGCAAACGTCTAGAAGCTAACTATGGCTACACCTTC.

This clone has a single count. V usage is TRBV15 and J usage is TRBJ2-1; 7 nucleotides agree with TRBD1. J gave up 8 bases and V 5 bases, and 12 bases lay outside the gene matches. Germline V gene sequence: CDR1 LNHNV, CDR2 YYDKDF (reference sequence). The CDR3 spans 15 residues. The DNA for the CDR3 is TGTGCCACCAGCCACCGGGACAGAAATGGGGATGAGCAGTTCTTC. Protein product: CATSHRDRNGDEQFF.

The rearrangement links TRBV27 to TRBJ2-4, with 8 bases lining up with TRBD1. Trimming removed 2 bases from V and 7 bases from J; junction bases left unmatched: 4. This CDR3 contains 14 residues. CDR1 and CDR2 from the germline V gene are MNHEY and SMNVEV (reference sequence). The CDR3: CASSLQGAANIQYF. CDR3 coding DNA: TGTGCCAGCAGTTTACAGGGGGCTGCGAACATTCAGTACTTC.

The chain employs TRBV18 and TRBJ2-2; 16 bases agree with TRBD2. J was trimmed by 4 bases and V by 3 bases; bases with no gene match: 8. Germline lookup yields CDR1 KGHSH and CDR2 LQKENI. This CDR3 is 19 amino acids long. CDR3 coding DNA: TGTGCCAGCTCACCTCCGGGACTAGCGGGAGGGCGGCTCACCGGGGAGCTGTTTTTT. Translating it yields CASSPPGLAGGRLTGELFF.

The chain has TRBV4-2 and TRBJ1-6; D is undetermined. Germline CDR1 and CDR2: LGHNA and YNFKEQ. This CDR3 is 18 amino acids long. The V end was cut by 0 bases, the J end by 6 bases, with 18 bases between. CDR3 in DNA: TGTGCCAGCAGCCAAGAAGCCCGGGTAGGAGACTTTAATTCACCCCTCCACTTT. It yields the protein CASSQEARVGDFNSPLHF.

The J gene is TRBJ1-4, the V gene TRBV9; the match to TRBD1 covers 12 bases. J was trimmed by 12 bases and V by 0 bases; bases with no gene match: 3. This CDR3 spans 14 amino acids. Germline V gives CDR1 SGDLS, CDR2 YYNGEE. Here the CDR3 reads CASSVGGTGGQLFF. CDR3 in DNA: TGTGCCAGCAGCGTAGGAGGGACAGGGGGCCAACTGTTTTTT.

The chain uses TRBV28 and TRBJ2-1, with D maybe TRBD1 (5 bases). The germline gives CDR1 MDHEN, CDR2 SYDVKM. The V and J ends lost 6 bases and 7 bases respectively, with 19 bases between them. The CDR3 totals 15 residues. CDR3 loop: CASSHDIQGRNEQFF. The CDR3 DNA reads as TGTGCCAGCAGCCACGACATCCAGGGTAGAAATGAGCAGTTCTTC.

The V call is TRBV14, the J call TRBJ2-1; 10 nucleotides agree with TRBD2. V lost 4 bases to trimming and J lost 1 base; unmatched junction nucleotides: 4. The CDR3 spans 16 residues. The germline V gene encodes CDR1 SGHDN and CDR2 FVKESK. CDR3 loop: CASSPLAGASYNEQFF. In DNA form, the CDR3 reads TGTGCCAGCAGCCCTCTAGCGGGGGCTTCCTACAATGAGCAGTTCTTC.

V gene TRBV4-3 combines with J gene TRBJ2-7; 9 bases agree with TRBD2. CDR3 length: 15 amino acids. The V and J ends lost 1 base and 6 bases, in that order; junction bases with no gene match: 7. Germline values: CDR1 LGHNA, CDR2 YSLEER. The CDR3 bases are TGCGCCAGCAGCCAAGTCGTCCTAGCGGGATCCGAGCAGTACTTC. Translated: CASSQVVLAGSEQYF.

The chain joins TRBV24-1 to TRBJ2-6; D perhaps matches TRBD1 (5 bases). V was trimmed by 4 bases and J by 4 bases, leaving 13 bases between them. CDR1 and CDR2 (germline): KGHDR, SFDVKD. The CDR3 totals 16 residues. CDR3 in DNA: TGTGCCACCAGTGACCCCACAGGTTCGGGGGCCAACGTCCTGACTTTC. It translates to CATSDPTGSGANVLTF.

This clone was found once. CDR3 in amino acids: CASSQEGALMDSPLHF. The DNA of the CDR3 is TGTGCCAGCAGCCAAGAGGGGGCCCTTATGGATTCACCCCTCCACTTT. The chain couples TRBV11-1 to TRBJ1-6; 7 nucleotides line up with TRBD1. V lost 5 bases and J lost 8; bases outside the gene matches: 12. The CDR3 covers 16 residues. From germline, CDR1 is SGHAT and CDR2 FQDESV (reference sequence).

The genes are TRBV28 and TRBJ2-1; D possibly corresponds to TRBD2 (6 bases). Trimming removed 10 bases from V and 2 bases from J, with 15 bases in between. CDR1 is MDHEN and CDR2 is SYDVKM in the germline V gene. The CDR3 has 14 residues. This chain's CDR3 is CAMSGSGTYNEQFF. CDR3 in DNA: TGTGCCATGTCGGGTAGCGGAACCTACAATGAGCAGTTCTTC.

This chain connects TRBV5-6 to TRBJ2-2; D gene unclear. Germline lookup yields CDR1 SGHDT and CDR2 YYEEEE. The CDR3 spans 13 residues. With 7 bases removed from V and 3 bases from J, the gap between germline ends came to 10 bases. Written as DNA, the CDR3 is TGTGCCAGCGCGGCGGCCCACACCGGGGAGCTGTTTTTT. It is translated as CASAAAHTGELFF.

The rearrangement joins TRBV29-1 to TRBJ2-7; 9 bases are a match to TRBD1. V lost 0 bases and J lost 5; bases outside the gene matches: 5. The CDR3 has 14 residues. CDR1 SQVTM and CDR2 ANQGSEA come from the germline V gene. The CDR3 is CSVEDRGTGNEQYF. The CDR3, as DNA: TGCAGCGTTGAAGATCGCGGGACAGGGAACGAGCAGTACTTC.

The chain carries TRBV4-3 and TRBJ1-3; D not resolved. CDR1 is LGHNA and CDR2 is YSLEER in the germline V gene. Deletions cut 0 bases from V and 0 bases from J, with 9 bases between. The CDR3 runs 16 residues. CDR3 amino acids: CASSQDQTVSGNTIYF. DNA of the CDR3: TGCGCCAGCAGCCAAGACCAGACTGTCTCTGGAAACACCATATATTTT.

The V gene is TRBV2, the J gene TRBJ2-2; 11 nucleotides line up with TRBD1. The germline gives CDR1 SNHLY, CDR2 FYNNEI. V trimming: 4 bases; J trimming: 4 bases; junction bases outside the gene matches: 5. This CDR3 has 16 amino acids. The CDR3 loop is CASSADRGLPTGELFF. The CDR3 DNA sequence: TGTGCCAGCAGTGCGGACAGGGGGCTTCCCACCGGGGAGCTGTTTTTT.

V usage is TRBV6-4 and J usage is TRBJ2-2, with TRBD2 matching 7 bases. Trimming removed 2 bases from V and 4 bases from J; junction bases left unmatched: 7. Germline V lookup: CDR1 MRHNA, CDR2 SNTAGT. This CDR3 spans 16 amino acids. The CDR3 here is CASSDPSRGSTGELFF. In DNA, the CDR3 is TGTGCCAGCAGTGACCCCTCGCGGGGGAGCACCGGGGAGCTGTTTTTT.